This record covers a single TCR beta chain. The antigen it recognizes is unknown. From a lookup of the germline V gene, CDR1 and CDR2 are SGHAT and FQNNGV. The CDR3 spans 16 residues, from the cysteine through the phenylalanine. DNA for this receptor is not on file. TCRdb lists the instrument as Illumina HiSeq 2000. The TCR beta cDNA libraries were made using 5'RACE template switching, a step that added both a universal primer site and unique molecular identifiers. Priming for cDNA synthesis came from the TCR beta constant segment, and two successive PCR amplification steps followed. As for the original processing: MIGEC handled demultiplexing of the reads and grouping by UMI, while MiTCR was used to assemble and quantify clonotypes. To exclude erroneous sequences, only TCR cDNA sequences supported by at least two reads were retained. Downstream repertoire analysis used the tcR package, and clonotypes were matched across fractions by CDR3 nucleotide sequence plus V segment. Antigen specificity was annotated against VDJdb with VDJmatch, allowing one amino acid substitution in CDR3. TCRdb reprocessed the reads into one record per CDR3 protein sequence, lacking DNA. The V and J calls reflect TCRdb's pipeline rather than the authors' work. The table of this sample itemizes 550,000 or so distinct CDR3 sequences. The ten largest clonotypes hold approximately 3.6% of the sample.

A commercial ELISA kit detecting HCMV-specific IgG in serum was used to determine HCMV serostatus. Ficoll density gradient centrifugation was used to isolate peripheral blood mononuclear cells from blood. The data are from a study of T cells expressing NK-cell markers (dated by TCRdb to 2019 to 2021). With regard to the full study: In sorted CD3+CD56+NKG2C+, CD3+CD56+NKG2C- and CD3+CD56-NKG2C+ T-cell subsets from 7 to 9 donors, TCR beta-chain repertoires were profiled. Seven of the eight sequenced donors were HCMV-seropositive and one was HCMV-seronegative. The study sequenced eight donors, all healthy volunteers chosen at random: three men and five women. Illumina HiSeq 2000/2500, MiSeq or NextSeq was used to sequence libraries as 2 x 150 bp reads. The paper as a whole reports these results and caveats: In several donors, the dominant CD3+CD56+NKG2C+ clonotypes were found to rank among the top 10 CD8+ clonotypes and to make up roughly 1.0-8% of CD8+ T cells. Whether the expanded NKG2C-expressing T cell clones were specific for HCMV antigens was left unclear. Those dominant clonotypes were again the most abundant among CD3+CD56-NKG2C+ cells in a few donors, at about 28.3-60.1%.

The receptor was isolated from a man aged 18-30 years in good health. Donor details come from another sample of the same person, matched by shared clones. Recombination connected TRBV11-2 to TRBJ2-3; TCRdb picks TRBD2, but there is no DNA to check that call. Sequenced: blood T cells: a sorted CD56 or NKG2C T cell subset, CD4+ or CD8+ T cells, or bulk PBMC T cells (not recorded which). For the CDR3, the sequence is CASAVGGEEGTDTQYF.